The clone carrying this T cell receptor beta chain was seen a handful of times. Its antigen remains unknown. TCRdb processed the reads anew with MiXCR; each CDR3 protein has one entry. This table has fewer than 700,000 distinct CDR3 sequences, roughly 26% appearing once. These data are taken from a study of T cell repertoires in cytomegalovirus infection. Study background: Public TCR beta signature analysis indicated the presence of both CMV infection and matching HLA type. The study, taken as a whole, reports: People with CMV and the relevant HLA were identified by cumulative public TCR beta family frequency. Ex vivo responses were dominated by HLA-C-restricted CMV-specific TCR beta clonotypes.

The ends lost 0 bases at V and 9 bases at J; junction bases unmatched: 6. The CDR3 consists of 16 residues. Germline CDR1 is MGHRA and CDR2 is YSYEKL. The sequence was obtained from a human donor in good health (CMV status not recorded). Some clones in this sample may be carry-over from other donors' samples. This sequence joins TRBV4-1 and TRBJ2-1, with 12 nucleotides matching TRBD1. Sample: CD8+ T cells from PBMCs. The CDR3 loop is CASSQDPGQGAIEQFF. CDR3 bases: TGCGCCAGCAGCCAAGACCCGGGACAGGGGGCGATTGAGCAGTTCTTC.